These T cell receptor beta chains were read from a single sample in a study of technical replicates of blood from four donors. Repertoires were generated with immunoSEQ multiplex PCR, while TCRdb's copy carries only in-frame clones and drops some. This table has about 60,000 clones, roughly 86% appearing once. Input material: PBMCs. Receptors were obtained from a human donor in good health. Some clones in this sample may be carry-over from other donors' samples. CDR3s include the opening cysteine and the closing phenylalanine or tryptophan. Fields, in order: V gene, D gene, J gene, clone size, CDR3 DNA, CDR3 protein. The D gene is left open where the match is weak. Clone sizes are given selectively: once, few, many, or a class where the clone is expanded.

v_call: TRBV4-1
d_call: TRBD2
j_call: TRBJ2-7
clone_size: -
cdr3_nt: TGCGCCAGCAGCCCCCGTACCGGGGGGACCTACGAGCAGTACTTC
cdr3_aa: CASSPRTGGTYEQYF

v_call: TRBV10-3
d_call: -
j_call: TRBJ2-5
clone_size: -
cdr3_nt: TGTGCCATCAGTGAGTCTGGGGGGGAGACCCAGTACTTC
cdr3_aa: CAISESGGETQYF

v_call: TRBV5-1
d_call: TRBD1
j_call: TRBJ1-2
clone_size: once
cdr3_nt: TGCGCCAGCAGCCGGGGGACAGCCCTAAGGGAGGGCTACACCTTC
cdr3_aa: CASSRGTALREGYTF

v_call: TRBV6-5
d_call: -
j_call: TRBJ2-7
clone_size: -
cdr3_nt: TGTGCCAGCAGTTACTCTTTGTCGCGGGGAGGAAGCGAGCAGTACTTC
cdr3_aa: CASSYSLSRGGSEQYF

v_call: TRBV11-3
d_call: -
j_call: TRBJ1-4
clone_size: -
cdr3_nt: TGTCGAGGGAGGTCTGGAGAAAAACTGTTTTTT
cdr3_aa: CRGRSGEKLFF

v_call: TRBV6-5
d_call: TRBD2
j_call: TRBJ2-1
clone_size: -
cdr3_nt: TGTGCCAGCAGTTACTCACTAGCGGGTAATGAGCAGTTCTTC
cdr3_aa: CASSYSLAGNEQFF

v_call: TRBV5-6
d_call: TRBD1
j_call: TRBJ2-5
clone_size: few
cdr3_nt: TGTGCCAGCAGCTTTGGACAGGGAATTTGGGGAGAGACCCAGTACTTC
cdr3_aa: CASSFGQGIWGETQYF

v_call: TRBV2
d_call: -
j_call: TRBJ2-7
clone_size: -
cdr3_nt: TGTGCCAGCAGAGGTGACAGCGCCTACGAGCAGTACTTC
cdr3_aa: CASRGDSAYEQYF

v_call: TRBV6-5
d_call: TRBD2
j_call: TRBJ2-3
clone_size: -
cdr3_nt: TGTGCCACACGAGGGACTAGCGACACAGATACGCAGTATTTT
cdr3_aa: CATRGTSDTDTQYF

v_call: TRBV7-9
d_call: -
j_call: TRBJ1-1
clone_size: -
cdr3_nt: TGTGCCAGCAGCTTTGATTTAGAGGGAACTGAAGCTTTCTTT
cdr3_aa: CASSFDLEGTEAFF

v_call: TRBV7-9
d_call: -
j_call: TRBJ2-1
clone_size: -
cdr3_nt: TGTGCCAGCAGCGTTACTAGATCCTACAATGAGCAGTTCTTC
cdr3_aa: CASSVTRSYNEQFF

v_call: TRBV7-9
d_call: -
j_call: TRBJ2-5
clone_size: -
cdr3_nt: TGTGCCAGCACATTTCAAGAGACCCAGTACTTC
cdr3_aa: CASTFQETQYF

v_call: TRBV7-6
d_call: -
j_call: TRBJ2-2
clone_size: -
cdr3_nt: TGTGCCAGCAGCTTAGTCGGGGGGAACACCGGGGAGCTGTTTTTT
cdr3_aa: CASSLVGGNTGELFF

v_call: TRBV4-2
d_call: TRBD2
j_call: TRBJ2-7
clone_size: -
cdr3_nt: TGTGCCAGCAGCCAGCTAGGACTAGCCCACGAGCAGTACTTC
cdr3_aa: CASSQLGLAHEQYF

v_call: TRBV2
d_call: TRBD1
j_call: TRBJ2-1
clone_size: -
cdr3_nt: TGTGCCAGCAGTAGGGACAGGTTCAATGAGCAGTTCTTC
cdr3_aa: CASSRDRFNEQFF

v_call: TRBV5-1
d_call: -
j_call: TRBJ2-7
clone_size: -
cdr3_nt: TGCGCCAGCAGCTCAGACACAGGGACCTACGAGCAGTACTTC
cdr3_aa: CASSSDTGTYEQYF

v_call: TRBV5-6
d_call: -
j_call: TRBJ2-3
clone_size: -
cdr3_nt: TGTGCCAGCAGCCGTGGAGCGACGGCAGATACGCAGTATTTT
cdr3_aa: CASSRGATADTQYF

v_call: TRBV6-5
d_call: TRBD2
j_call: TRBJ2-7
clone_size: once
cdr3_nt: TGTGCCAGCAGGACTAGCGCCGACGAGCAGTACTTC
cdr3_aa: CASRTSADEQYF

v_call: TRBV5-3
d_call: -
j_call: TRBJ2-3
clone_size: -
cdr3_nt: TGTGCCAGAAGCCCGGCGGCAGGGTTT
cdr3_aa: CARSPAAGF

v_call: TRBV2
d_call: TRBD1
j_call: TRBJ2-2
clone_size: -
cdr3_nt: TGTGCCAGCAATGAACAGGGGGCGGTCACCGGGGAGCTGTTTTTT
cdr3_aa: CASNEQGAVTGELFF

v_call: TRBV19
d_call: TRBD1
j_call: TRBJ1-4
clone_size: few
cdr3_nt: TGTGCCAGTAGCACGACAGGGAATCCTAATGAAAAACTGTTTTTT
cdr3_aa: CASSTTGNPNEKLFF

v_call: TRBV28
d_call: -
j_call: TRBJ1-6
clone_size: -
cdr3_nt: TGTGCCAGCAGTTTAAGGAGATTCACCTATAATTCACCCCTCCACTTT
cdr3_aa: CASSLRRFTYNSPLHF

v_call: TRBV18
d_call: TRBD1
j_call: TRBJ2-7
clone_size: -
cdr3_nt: TGTGCCAGCTCACCGTTCCCATCGGACAGGGGGTTCGAGCAGTACTTC
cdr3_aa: CASSPFPSDRGFEQYF

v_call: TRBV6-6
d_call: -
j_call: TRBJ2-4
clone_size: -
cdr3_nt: TGTGCCAGCAGTGGGAAAGGAGGAGCCAAAAACATTCAGTACTTC
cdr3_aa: CASSGKGGAKNIQYF

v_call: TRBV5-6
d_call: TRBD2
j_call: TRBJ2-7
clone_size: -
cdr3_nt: TGTGCCAGCAGCTTGGGGGGGGGTCAATACGAGCAGTACTTC
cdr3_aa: CASSLGGGQYEQYF

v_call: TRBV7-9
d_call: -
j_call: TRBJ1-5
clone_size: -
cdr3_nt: TGTGCCAGCAGCTTGGTAACAGGCCGGCTCAATCAGCCCCAGCATTTT
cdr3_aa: CASSLVTGRLNQPQHF